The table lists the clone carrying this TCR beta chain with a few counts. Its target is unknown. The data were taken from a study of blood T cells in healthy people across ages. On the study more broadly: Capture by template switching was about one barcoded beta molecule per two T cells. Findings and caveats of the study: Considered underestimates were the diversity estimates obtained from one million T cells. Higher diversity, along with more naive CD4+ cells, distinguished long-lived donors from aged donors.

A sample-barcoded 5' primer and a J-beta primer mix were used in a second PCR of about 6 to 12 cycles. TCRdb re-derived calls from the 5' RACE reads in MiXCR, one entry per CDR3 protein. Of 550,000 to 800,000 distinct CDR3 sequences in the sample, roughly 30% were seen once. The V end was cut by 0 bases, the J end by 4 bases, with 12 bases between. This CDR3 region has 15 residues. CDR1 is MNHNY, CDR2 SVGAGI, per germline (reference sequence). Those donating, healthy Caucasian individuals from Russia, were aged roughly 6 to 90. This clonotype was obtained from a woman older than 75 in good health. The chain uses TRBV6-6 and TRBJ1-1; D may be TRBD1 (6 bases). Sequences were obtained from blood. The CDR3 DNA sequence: TGTGCCAGCAGTTACTCACAGGGAAGGGGCACTGAAGCTTTCTTT. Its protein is CASSYSQGRGTEAFF.